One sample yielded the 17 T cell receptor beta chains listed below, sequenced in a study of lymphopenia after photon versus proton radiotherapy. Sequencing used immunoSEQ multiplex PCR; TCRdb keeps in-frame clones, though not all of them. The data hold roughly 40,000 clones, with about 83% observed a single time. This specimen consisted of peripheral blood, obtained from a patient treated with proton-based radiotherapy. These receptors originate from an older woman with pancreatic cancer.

CDR3 coding DNA: TGTGCCAGTAGTGGAGGACTGGACCGCCGTCAGCCCCAGCATTTT. This sequence encodes CASSGGLDRRQPQHF. The J gene is TRBJ1-5, the V gene TRBV19; D is ambiguous. V lost 5 bases, J lost 6 bases, and 17 bases lay in between. Germline V gives CDR1 LNHDA, CDR2 SQIVND (reference sequence). This CDR3 region has 15 residues.

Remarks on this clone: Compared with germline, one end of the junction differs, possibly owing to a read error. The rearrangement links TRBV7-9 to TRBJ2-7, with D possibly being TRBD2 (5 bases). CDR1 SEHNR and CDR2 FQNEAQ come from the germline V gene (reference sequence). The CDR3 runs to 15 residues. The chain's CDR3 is CASSKPGFTSHEQYF. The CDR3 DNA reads TGTGCCAGCAGCAAACCGGGATTTACCTCCCACGAGCAGTACTTC.

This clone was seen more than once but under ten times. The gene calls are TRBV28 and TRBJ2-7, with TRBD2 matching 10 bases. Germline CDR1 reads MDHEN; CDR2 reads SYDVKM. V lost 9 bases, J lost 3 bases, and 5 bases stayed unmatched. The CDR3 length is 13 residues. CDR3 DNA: TGTGCCAGTTCCGGGACTAGCGTCTACGAGCAGTACTTC. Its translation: CASSGTSVYEQYF.

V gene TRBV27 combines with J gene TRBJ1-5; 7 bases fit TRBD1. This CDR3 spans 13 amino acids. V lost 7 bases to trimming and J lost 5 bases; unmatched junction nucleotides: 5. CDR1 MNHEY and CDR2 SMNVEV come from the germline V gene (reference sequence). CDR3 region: CASKTGMDQPQHF. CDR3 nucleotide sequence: TGTGCCAGCAAGACAGGGATGGATCAGCCCCAGCATTTT.

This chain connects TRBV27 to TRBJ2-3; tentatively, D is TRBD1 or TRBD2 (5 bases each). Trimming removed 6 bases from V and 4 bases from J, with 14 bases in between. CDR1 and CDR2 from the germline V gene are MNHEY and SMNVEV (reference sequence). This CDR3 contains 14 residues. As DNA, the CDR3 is TGTGCCAGCAGCACCCGGGGCTACGCAGATACGCAGTATTTT. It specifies CASSTRGYADTQYF.

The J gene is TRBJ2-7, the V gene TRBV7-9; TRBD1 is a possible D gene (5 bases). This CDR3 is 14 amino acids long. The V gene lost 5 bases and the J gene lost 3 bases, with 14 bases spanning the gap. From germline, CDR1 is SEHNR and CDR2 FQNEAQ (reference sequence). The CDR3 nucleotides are TGTGCCAGCAGCGGGGCAGATATACACTACGAGCAGTACTTC. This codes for CASSGADIHYEQYF.

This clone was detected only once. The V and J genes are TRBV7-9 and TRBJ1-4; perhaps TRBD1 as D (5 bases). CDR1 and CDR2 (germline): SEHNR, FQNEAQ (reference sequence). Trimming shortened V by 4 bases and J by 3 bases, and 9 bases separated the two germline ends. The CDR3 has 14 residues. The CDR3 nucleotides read TGTGCCAGCAGCTCACAGGAGGCTAATGAAAAACTGTTTTTT. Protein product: CASSSQEANEKLFF.

The CDR3 spells CASSLAGTGVYEQYF. CDR3 in DNA: TGTGCCAGCAGCTTAGCGGGGACAGGGGTCTACGAGCAGTACTTC. This rearrangement joins TRBV7-2 to TRBJ2-7; 10 positions match TRBD1. V trimming: 0 bases; J trimming: 3 bases; junction bases outside the gene matches: 2. The germline V gene has CDR1 SGHTA and CDR2 FQGNSA. The CDR3 extends over 15 amino acids.

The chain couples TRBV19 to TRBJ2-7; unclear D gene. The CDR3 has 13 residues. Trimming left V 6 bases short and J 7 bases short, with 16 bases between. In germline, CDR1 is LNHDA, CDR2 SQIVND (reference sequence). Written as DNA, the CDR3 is TGTGCCAGTAGCGTTTTCCCGGAGAGGGAGCAGTACTTC. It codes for CASSVFPEREQYF.

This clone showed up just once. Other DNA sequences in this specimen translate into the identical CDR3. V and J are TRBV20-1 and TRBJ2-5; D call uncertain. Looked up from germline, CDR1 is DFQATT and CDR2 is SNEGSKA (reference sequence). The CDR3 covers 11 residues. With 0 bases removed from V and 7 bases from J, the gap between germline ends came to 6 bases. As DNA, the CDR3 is TGCAGTGCTAGAGATCCCCCGACCCAGTACTTC. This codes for CSARDPPTQYF.

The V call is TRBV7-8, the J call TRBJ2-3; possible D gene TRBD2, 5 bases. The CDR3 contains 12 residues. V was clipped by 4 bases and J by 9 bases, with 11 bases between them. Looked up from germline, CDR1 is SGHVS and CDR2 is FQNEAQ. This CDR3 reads CASSSSRETQYF. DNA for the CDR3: TGTGCCAGCAGCTCTTCACGGGAAACGCAGTATTTT.

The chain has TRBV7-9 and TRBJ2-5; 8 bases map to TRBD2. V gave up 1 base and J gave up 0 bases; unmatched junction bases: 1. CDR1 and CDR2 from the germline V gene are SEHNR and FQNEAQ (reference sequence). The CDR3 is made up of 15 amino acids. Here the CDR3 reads CASSLGAGDQETQYF. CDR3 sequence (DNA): TGTGCCAGCAGCTTAGGAGCGGGGGACCAAGAGACCCAGTACTTC.

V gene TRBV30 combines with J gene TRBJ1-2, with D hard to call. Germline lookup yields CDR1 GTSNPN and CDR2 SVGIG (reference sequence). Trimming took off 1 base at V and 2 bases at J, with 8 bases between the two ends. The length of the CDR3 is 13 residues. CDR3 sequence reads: CAWSAVSNYGYTF. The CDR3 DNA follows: TGTGCCTGGAGTGCGGTCAGCAACTATGGCTACACCTTC.

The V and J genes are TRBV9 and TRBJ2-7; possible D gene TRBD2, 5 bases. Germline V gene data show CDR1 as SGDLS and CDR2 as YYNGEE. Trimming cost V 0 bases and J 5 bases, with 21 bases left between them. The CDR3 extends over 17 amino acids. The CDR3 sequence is CASSVGSPGLGLNEQYF. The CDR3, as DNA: TGTGCCAGCAGCGTAGGGTCTCCCGGACTGGGGTTGAACGAGCAGTACTTC.

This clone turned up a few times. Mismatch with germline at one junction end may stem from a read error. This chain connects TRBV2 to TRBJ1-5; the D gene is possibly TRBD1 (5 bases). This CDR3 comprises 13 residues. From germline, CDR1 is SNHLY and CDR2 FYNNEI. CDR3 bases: TGTGCCAGCAGTGGGGACGGTAATCGGCCCCAGCATTTT. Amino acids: CASSGDGNRPQHF.

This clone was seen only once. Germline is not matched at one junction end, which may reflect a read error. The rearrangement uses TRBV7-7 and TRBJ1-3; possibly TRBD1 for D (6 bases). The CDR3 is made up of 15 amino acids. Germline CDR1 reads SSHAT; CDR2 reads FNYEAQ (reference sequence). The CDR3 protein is CASSLTIQGGNTIYF. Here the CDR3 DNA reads TGTGCTAGCAGCTTAACTATACAGGGTGGAAACACCATATATTTT.

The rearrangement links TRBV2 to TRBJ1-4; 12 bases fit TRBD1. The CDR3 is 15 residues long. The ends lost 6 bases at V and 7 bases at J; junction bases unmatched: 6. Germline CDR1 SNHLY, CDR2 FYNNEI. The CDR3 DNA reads TGTGCCAGCAGCGGCGGGACAGGGGGCGGTGAAAAACTGTTTTTT. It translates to CASSGGTGGGEKLFF.